This paragraph reports one TCR beta chain. This specimen comes from a study of human T cells and chemical hapten exposure. This CDR3 has 17 amino acids. Germline loops: CDR1 MNHEY, CDR2 SMNVEV (reference sequence). V lost 5 bases, J lost 7 bases, and 24 bases lay in between. Using its own MiXCR run on the RACE reads, TCRdb lists one record per CDR3 protein. This sample carries tens of thousands of distinct CDR3 sequences, 10% to 15% of them seen once, and the ten largest clones take 4.5% to 6%. Sample time point: patch test 3, about 24 weeks after DPC sensitization. The sample's treatment: therapeutic diphenylcyclopropenone sensitization with weekly scalp DPC.

The rearrangement joins TRBV27 to TRBJ2-1, with TRBD2 as a possible D gene (5 bases). The sequenced sample was whole blood, obtained in connection with sensitization to the hapten diphenylcyclopropenone (DPC). This receptor was identified in a woman aged 45 to 65 with alopecia areata. Some clones in this sample may be carry-over from other donors' samples. This CDR3 is CASSPWAGQVGSNEQFF. The CDR3 bases are TGTGCCAGCAGTCCCTGGGCGGGCCAGGTCGGTAGTAATGAGCAGTTCTTC.